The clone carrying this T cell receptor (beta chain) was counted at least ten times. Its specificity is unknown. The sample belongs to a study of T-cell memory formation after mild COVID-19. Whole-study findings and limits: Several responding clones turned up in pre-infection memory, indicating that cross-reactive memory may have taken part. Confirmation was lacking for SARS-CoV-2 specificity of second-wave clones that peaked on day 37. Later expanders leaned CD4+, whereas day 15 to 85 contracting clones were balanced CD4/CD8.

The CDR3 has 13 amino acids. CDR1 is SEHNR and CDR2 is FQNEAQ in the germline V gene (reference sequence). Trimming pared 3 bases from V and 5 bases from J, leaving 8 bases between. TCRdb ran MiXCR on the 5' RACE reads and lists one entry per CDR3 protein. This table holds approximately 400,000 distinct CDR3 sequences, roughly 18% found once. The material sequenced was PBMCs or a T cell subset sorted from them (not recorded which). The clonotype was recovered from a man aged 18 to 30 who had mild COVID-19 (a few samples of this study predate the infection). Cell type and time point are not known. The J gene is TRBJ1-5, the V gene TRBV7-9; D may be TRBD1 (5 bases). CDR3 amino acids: CASSFQGHQPQHF. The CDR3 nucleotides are TGTGCCAGCAGCTTCCAGGGCCATCAGCCCCAGCATTTT.